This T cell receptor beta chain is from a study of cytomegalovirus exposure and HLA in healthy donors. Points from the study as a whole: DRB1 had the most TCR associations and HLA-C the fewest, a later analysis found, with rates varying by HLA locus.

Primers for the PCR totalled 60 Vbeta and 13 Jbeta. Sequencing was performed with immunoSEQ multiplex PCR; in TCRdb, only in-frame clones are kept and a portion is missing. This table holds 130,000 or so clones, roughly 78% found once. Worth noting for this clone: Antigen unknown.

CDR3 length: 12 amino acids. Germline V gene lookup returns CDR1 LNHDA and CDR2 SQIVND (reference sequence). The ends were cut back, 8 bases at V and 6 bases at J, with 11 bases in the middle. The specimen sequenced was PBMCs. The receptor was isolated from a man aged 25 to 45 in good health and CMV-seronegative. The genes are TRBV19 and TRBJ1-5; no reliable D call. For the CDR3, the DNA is TGTGCCAGTCTCGGTTTGATTCAGCCCCAGCATTTT. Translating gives CASLGLIQPQHF.